This T cell receptor beta chain appears in the sequencing data of a study of T-cell reconstitution after alpha-beta-depleted transplantation in children. Study findings and constraints: Alpha-beta T cells present about two months after transplant were reported to originate from several hundred expanded graft clones.

During its preparation, the TCRbeta library received unique molecular identifiers. TCRdb fed the PCR reads into MiXCR, producing one record per CDR3 protein. The data hold approximately 220,000 distinct CDR3 sequences, with approximately 17% observed a single time. This clonotype came up a few times. What it binds is not known. This clonotype was sampled from a male patient aged 2 to 10 who had a stem cell transplant for acute lymphoblastic leukemia, so the T cells may come from the graft donor. The specimen was PBMCs, mostly from graft donor cells, collected 360 days after TCRalphabeta/CD19-depleted stem cell transplant.

The CDR3 sequence: CASSPLGTSGGIDEQFF. CDR3 DNA: TGCGCCAGCAGCCCCCTTGGGACTAGCGGGGGGATCGATGAGCAGTTCTTC. The chain links TRBV4-3 to TRBJ2-1; 15 bases fit TRBD2. There are 17 residues in the CDR3. After removal of 4 bases from V and 8 bases from J, the junction contained 9 bases not matched to a gene. Germline CDR1 LGHNA, CDR2 YSLEER.